The T cell receptor beta chain described here comes from a study of cytomegalovirus exposure and HLA in healthy donors. V shed 10 bases and J shed 1 base, with 17 bases lying between them. CDR3 size: 14 residues. Germline-derived CDR1 and CDR2 are PRHDT and FYEKMQ (reference sequence). In regard to this clone: The antigen is undetermined.

Findings and caveats of the study: Later analysis found that TCR beta chains associated with HLA were more clonally expanded than other, equally common chains.

Primers included in the PCR were 60 Vbeta and 13 Jbeta primers. This table comes from immunoSEQ multiplex PCR, and its TCRdb copy is limited to in-frame clones, with some not included. The sample has 210,000 or so clones; 80% to 90% are singletons. The chain combines TRBV13 with TRBJ2-7; D is perhaps TRBD1 (6 bases). The receptor's source is a woman between 18 and 29 years old in good health and CMV-seronegative. Input material: PBMCs. The CDR3 DNA follows: TGTGCCACTTCGCGACAGGCTAATTCCTACGAGCAGTACTTC. It yields the protein CATSRQANSYEQYF.